This T cell receptor beta chain was identified during a study of T cell responses to AZD1222 COVID-19 vaccine. Overall study results and limits: Nearly half of the spike-specific TCRs reportedly recognize variant regions that carry no mutations. CD4 TCRs covered the whole spike, strongest at regions 160-218 and 743-854. Seropositivity was recorded at baseline in only a handful of AZD1222 recipients.

The assay was immunoSEQ multiplex PCR, and TCRdb's table has in-frame clones only and misses some. The sample has roughly 140,000 clones; 92% are singletons. V was shortened by 1 base and J by 0 bases, with 12 bases between the two germline ends. CDR3 size: 16 residues. The germline gives CDR1 SGHAT, CDR2 FQNNGV. Points on this clone: Its antigen is unknown.

The J gene is TRBJ1-2, the V gene TRBV11-2; D is perhaps TRBD1 (6 bases). The source of this sequence is an adult in good health. The material sequenced was peripheral blood, taken on day 0 of AZD1222 vaccination. This chain's CDR3 is CASSLVRTATNYGYTF. The CDR3 nucleotides read TGTGCCAGCAGCTTAGTCCGGACAGCTACTAACTATGGCTACACCTTC. Supplemented by reference TRBV11-2 and TRBJ1-2, the full variable domain reads EAGVAQSPRYKIIEKRQSVAFWCNPISGHATLYWYQQILGQGPKLLIQFQNNGVVDDSQLPKDRFSAERLKGVDSTLKIQPAKLEDSAVYLCASSLVRTATNYGYTFGSGTRLTVV.